This T cell receptor beta chain was sequenced for a study of cytomegalovirus exposure and HLA in healthy donors. PCR was performed using 60 Vbeta and 13 Jbeta primers. This table comes from immunoSEQ multiplex PCR, and its TCRdb copy is limited to in-frame clones, with some not included. The data hold approximately 140,000 clones, with around 81% observed a single time. The germline V gene encodes CDR1 MGHDK and CDR2 SYGVNS. The CDR3 is 18 amino acids. The V gene end was trimmed by 2 bases and the J gene end by 1 base; junction bases not matched to a gene: 6. Study-wide results and caveats: TCR beta V- and J-gene trimming was later associated with a missense DCLRE1C variant. An apparent linkage of common viral pathogens to several of the most significant clusters emerged in a later analysis. A further, later analysis showed that HLA-associated TCR beta chains (compared with equally common others) were more clonally expanded.

Concerning this clone: Antigen specificity is unknown.

The V call is TRBV25-1, the J call TRBJ1-4, with 11 bases identical to TRBD1. The receptor's source is a male donor in good health and CMV-seronegative. The sample was PBMCs. CDR3 coding DNA: TGTGCCAGCAGTGAAGCCGGGACAGGGGGGGGAACTAATGAAAAACTGTTTTTT. It yields the protein CASSEAGTGGGTNEKLFF.